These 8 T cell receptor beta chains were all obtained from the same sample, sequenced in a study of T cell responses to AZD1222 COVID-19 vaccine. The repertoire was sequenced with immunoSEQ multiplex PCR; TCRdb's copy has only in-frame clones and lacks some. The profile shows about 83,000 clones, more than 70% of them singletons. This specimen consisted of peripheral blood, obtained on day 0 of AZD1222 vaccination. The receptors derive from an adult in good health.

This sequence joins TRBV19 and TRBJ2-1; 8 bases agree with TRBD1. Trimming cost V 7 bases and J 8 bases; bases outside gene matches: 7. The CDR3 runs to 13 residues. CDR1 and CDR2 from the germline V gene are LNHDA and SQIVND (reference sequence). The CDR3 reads CASTRRGHDEQFF. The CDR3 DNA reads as TGTGCCAGTACCCGCAGGGGGCACGATGAGCAGTTCTTC.

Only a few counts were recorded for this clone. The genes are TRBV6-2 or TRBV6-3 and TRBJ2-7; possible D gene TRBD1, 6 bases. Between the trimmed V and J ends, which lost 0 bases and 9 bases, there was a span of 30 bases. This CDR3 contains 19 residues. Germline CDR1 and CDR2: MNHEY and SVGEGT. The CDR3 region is CASSYSAWPNPGTKLAQYF. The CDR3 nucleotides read TGTGCCAGCAGTTACTCGGCCTGGCCGAACCCCGGGACAAAATTGGCGCAGTACTTC.

The CDR3 nucleotides read TGTGCCAGCAGCTCCCTATCTTACTCTGGAAACACCATATATTTT. Translating it yields CASSSLSYSGNTIYF. This rearrangement joins TRBV7-2 to TRBJ1-3; D remains unclear. The CDR3 contains 15 residues. Deletions cut 4 bases from V and 0 bases from J, with 10 bases between. Germline lookup yields CDR1 SGHTA and CDR2 FQGNSA. Based on the CDR3 plus reference TRBV7-2 and TRBJ1-3, the full variable domain is GAGVSQSPSNKVTEKGKDVELRCDPISGHTALYWYRQSLGQGLEFLIYFQGNSAPDKSGLPSDRFSAERTGGSVSTLTIQRTQQEDSAVYLCASSSLSYSGNTIYFGEGSWLTVV.

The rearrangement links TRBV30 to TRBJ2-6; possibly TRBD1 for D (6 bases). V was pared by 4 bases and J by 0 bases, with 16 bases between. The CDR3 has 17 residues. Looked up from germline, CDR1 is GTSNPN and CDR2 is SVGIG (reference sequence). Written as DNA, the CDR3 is TGTGCCTGGACCCGAGACAGGTCCAACTCTGGGGCCAACGTCCTGACTTTC. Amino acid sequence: CAWTRDRSNSGANVLTF.

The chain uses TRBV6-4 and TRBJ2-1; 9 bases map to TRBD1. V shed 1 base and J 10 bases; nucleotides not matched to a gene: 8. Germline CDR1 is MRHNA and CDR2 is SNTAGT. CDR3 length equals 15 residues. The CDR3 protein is CASSDWNRGLGEQFF. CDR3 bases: TGTGCCAGCAGTGACTGGAACAGGGGGCTGGGAGAGCAGTTCTTC.

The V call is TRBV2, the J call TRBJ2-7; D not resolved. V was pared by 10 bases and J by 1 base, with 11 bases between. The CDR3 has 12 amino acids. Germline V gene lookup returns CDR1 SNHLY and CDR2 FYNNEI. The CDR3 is CAITTVSYEQYF. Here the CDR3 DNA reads TGTGCCATTACGACTGTTTCCTACGAGCAGTACTTC.

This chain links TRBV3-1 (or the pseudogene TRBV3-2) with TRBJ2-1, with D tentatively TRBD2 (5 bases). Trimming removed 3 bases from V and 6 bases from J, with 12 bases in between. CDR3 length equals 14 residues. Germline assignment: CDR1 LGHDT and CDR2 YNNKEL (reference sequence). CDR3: CASSHLGGGNEQFF. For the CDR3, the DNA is TGTGCCAGCAGCCATCTAGGAGGAGGCAATGAGCAGTTCTTC.

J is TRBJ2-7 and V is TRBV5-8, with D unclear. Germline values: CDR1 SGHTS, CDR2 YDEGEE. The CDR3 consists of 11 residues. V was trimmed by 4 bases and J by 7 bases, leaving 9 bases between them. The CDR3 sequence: CASSRVGEQYF. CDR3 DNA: TGTGCCAGCAGCCGGGTGGGGGAGCAGTACTTC.